The clone carrying this T cell receptor (beta chain) showed up just once. This sample stems from a study of blood T cell repertoires in COVID-19. CDR1 and CDR2 from the germline V gene are SGDLS and YYNGEE. Trimming at V came to 0 bases and at J to 8 bases, leaving 6 bases not matched to a gene. The CDR3 totals 15 residues. The method was immunoSEQ multiplex PCR; TCRdb's version includes in-frame clones alone and lacks a portion of them. The data show 350,000 or so clones, with around 87% seen just once and about 6.5% held by the top ten. The chain links TRBV9 to TRBJ1-5, with TRBD1 identical over 9 bases. The source of this sequence is a man between 18 and 29 years old with active or convalescent COVID-19. Sequenced sample: peripheral blood. The CDR3 coding sequence is TGTGCCAGCAGCGTAGGAGACAGGGGGTTTGAGCCCCAGCATTTT. Translated, it gives CASSVGDRGFEPQHF.